Only one count was recorded for the clone carrying this TCR beta chain. This specimen comes from a study of blood T cell repertoires in COVID-19. On the study more broadly: In each case, the material was cDNA or gDNA derived from T cells, B-cell-depleted T cells, or PBMCs.

Under the authors' procedure: For nucleated cells, counts were estimated from reference gene primer amplification. Only in-frame clones appear in the TCRdb table, and some are missing; sequencing was by immunoSEQ multiplex PCR. V, J and clone size were drawn from that table, and D and trimming were deduced from the DNA. The table lists 200,000 to 300,000 clones, around 88% of them singletons. CDR1 MDHEN and CDR2 SYDVKM come from the germline V gene. This CDR3 has 15 residues. V trimming: 6 bases; J trimming: 5 bases; junction bases outside the gene matches: 12. Participants had their cohort set by participant-reported clinical history. Donors in Cohort 3 counted as recovered after two negative PCRs, clearance, or symptom resolution.

The sample comprised PBMCs or T cells enriched from blood (not recorded which). The origin of this receptor is a woman younger than 45 who had recovered from COVID-19. The chain links TRBV28 to TRBJ1-2, with TRBD1 identical over 7 bases. Here the CDR3 DNA reads TGTGCCAGCAGCCAAACAGGGGTAGGGGCTTATGGCTACACCTTC. Its protein product is CASSQTGVGAYGYTF.